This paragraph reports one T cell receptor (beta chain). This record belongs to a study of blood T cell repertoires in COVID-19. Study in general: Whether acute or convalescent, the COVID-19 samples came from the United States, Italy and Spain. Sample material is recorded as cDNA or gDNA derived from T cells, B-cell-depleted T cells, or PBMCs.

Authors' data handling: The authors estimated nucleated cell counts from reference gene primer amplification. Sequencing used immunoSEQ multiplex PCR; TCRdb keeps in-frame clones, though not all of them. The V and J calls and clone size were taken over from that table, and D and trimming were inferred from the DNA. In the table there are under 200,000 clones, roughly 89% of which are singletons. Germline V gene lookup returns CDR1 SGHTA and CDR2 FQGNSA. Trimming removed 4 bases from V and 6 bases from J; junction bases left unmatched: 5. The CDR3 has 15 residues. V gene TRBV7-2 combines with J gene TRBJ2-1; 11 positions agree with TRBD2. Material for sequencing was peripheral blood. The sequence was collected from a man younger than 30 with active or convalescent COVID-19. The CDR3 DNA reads TGTGCCAGCAGCTCACTAGCGGGAGTTCCCAATGAGCAGTTCTTC. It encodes CASSSLAGVPNEQFF. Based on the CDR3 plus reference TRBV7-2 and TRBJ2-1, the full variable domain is GAGVSQSPSNKVTEKGKDVELRCDPISGHTALYWYRQSLGQGLEFLIYFQGNSAPDKSGLPSDRFSAERTGGSVSTLTIQRTQQEDSAVYLCASSSLAGVPNEQFFGPGTRLTVL.